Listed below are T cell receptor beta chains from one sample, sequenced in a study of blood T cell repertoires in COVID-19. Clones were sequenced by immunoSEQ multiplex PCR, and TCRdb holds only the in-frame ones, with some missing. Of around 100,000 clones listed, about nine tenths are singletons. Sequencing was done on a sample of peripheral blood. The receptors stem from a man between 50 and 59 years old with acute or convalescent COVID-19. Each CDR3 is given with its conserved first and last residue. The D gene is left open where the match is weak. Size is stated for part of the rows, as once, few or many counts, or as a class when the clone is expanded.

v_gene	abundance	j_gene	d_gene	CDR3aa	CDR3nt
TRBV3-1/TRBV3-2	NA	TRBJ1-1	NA	CASSMQGSWGAFF	TGTGCCAGCAGCATGCAGGGATCTTGGGGAGCTTTCTTT
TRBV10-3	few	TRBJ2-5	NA	CAIRGGDETQYF	TGTGCCATCAGAGGGGGGGATGAGACCCAGTACTTC
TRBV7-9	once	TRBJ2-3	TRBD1	CASSPGQGASDTQYF	TGTGCCAGCAGCCCGGGACAGGGGGCATCAGATACGCAGTATTTT
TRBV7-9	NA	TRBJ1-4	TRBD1	CASSWGQLNEKLFF	TGTGCCAGCAGCTGGGGACAGCTAAATGAAAAACTGTTTTTT
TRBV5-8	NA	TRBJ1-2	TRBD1	CASSPGTGGIYGYTF	TGTGCCAGCAGCCCGGGGACAGGCGGTATATATGGCTACACCTTC
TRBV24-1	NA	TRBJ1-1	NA	CATSVWEGRNRARDLNTEAFF	TGTGCCACCAGTGTGTGGGAGGGGCGGAACAGGGCCCGCGACCTTAACACTGAAGCTTTCTTT
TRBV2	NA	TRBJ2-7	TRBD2	CASSRTSYEQYF	TGTGCCAGCAGTAGGACTAGCTACGAGCAGTACTTC
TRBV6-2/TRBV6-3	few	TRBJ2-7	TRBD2	CASSSLRTSGIHEQYF	TGTGCCAGCAGTTCCCTCCGGACTAGCGGGATACACGAGCAGTACTTC
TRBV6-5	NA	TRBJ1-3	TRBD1	CASRATGTGNTIYF	TGTGCCAGCAGAGCGACAGGGACTGGAAACACCATATATTTT
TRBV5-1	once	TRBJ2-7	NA	CASSLRLAIEQYF	TGCGCCAGCAGCTTGAGGCTAGCAATCGAGCAGTACTTC
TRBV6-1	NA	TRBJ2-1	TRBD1	CASSGPTGKTRNEQFF	TGTGCCAGCAGTGGCCCGACAGGGAAGACGAGGAATGAGCAGTTCTTC
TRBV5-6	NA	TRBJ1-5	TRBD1	CASSLFRGLGPNQPQHF	TGTGCCAGCAGCTTGTTCAGGGGGCTAGGACCAAATCAGCCCCAGCATTTT
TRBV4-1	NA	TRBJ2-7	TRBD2	CASSQGGGYEQYF	TGCGCCAGCAGCCAAGGGGGGGGCTACGAGCAGTACTTC
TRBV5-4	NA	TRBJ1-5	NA	CASSWGGRQPQHF	TGTGCCAGCTCCTGGGGGGGTCGACAGCCCCAGCATTTT
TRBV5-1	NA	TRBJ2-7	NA	CASSLDSRTYEQYF	TGCGCCAGCAGCTTGGACAGTCGAACCTACGAGCAGTACTTC
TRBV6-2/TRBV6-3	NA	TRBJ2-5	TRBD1	CASSKDRVQETQYF	TGTGCCAGCAGCAAAGACAGGGTACAAGAGACCCAGTACTTC
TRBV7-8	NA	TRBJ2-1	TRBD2	CASSSAGTSVHNEQFF	TGTGCCAGCAGCTCGGCCGGGACTAGCGTCCACAATGAGCAGTTCTTC
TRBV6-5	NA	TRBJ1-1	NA	CATTDLMNTEAFF	TGTGCCACCACAGATCTTATGAACACTGAAGCTTTCTTT
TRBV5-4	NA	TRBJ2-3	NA	CASSLVGVRTDTQYF	TGTGCCAGCAGCTTGGTGGGAGTGCGGACAGATACGCAGTATTTT
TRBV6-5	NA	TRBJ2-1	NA	CASSYSAGYNEQFF	TGTGCCAGCAGTTACTCAGCCGGGTACAATGAGCAGTTCTTC
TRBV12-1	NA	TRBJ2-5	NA	CASSPGEETQYF	TGTGCCAGCAGCCCGGGGGAAGAGACCCAGTACTTC
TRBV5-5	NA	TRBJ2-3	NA	CASSPANRDTDTQYF	TGTGCCAGCAGCCCAGCGAACAGGGACACAGATACGCAGTATTTT
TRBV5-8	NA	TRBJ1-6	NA	CASSLAGQLNSPLHF	TGTGCCAGCAGCTTGGCTGGACAGCTCAATTCACCCCTCCACTTT
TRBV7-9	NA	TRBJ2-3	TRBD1	CASSDTGTGTDTQYF	TGTGCCAGCAGCGACACCGGGACAGGCACAGATACGCAGTATTTT
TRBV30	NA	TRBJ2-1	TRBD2	CAWETSGLSNEQFF	TGTGCCTGGGAGACTAGCGGGCTTTCCAATGAGCAGTTCTTC
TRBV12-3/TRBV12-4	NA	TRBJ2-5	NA	CASSYRGETQYF	TGTGCCAGCAGTTACCGGGGGGAGACCCAGTACTTC
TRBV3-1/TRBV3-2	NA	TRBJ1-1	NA	CASSQEAAGVGTEAFF	TGTGCCAGCAGCCAAGAAGCAGCAGGGGTTGGCACTGAAGCTTTCTTT
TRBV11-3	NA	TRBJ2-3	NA	CASSPRQSSVGTDTQYF	TGTGCCAGCAGCCCCCGACAATCTAGCGTTGGCACAGATACGCAGTATTTT
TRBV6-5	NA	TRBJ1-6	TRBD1	CASRDHRGNSPLHF	TGTGCCAGCAGGGACCACAGGGGCAATTCACCCCTCCACTTT
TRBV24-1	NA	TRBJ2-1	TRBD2	CATSGGGSSSYNEQFF	TGTGCCACCAGTGGGGGGGGATCTAGCTCCTACAATGAGCAGTTCTTC
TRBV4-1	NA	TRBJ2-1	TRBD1	CASSNPTGPDEQFF	TGCGCCAGCAGCAACCCGACAGGGCCCGATGAGCAGTTCTTC
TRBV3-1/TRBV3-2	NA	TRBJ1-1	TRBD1	CASSHRQGEAFF	TGTGCCAGCAGCCACCGACAGGGTGAAGCTTTCTTT
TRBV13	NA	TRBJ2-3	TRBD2	CASSGGGLAAPGESTDTQYF	TGTGCCAGCAGCGGGGGGGGACTAGCGGCCCCGGGTGAGAGCACAGATACGCAGTATTTT